This TCR beta chain emerged from a study of PD-1 blockade in classical Hodgkin lymphoma. Study-wide points: At baseline, newly diagnosed patients reportedly showed less TCR diversity than healthy donors. Why the repertoires differ is still unclear, perhaps disease activity or prior therapy.

Of note for this clone: Its antigen is still unknown.

Time point noted: newly diagnosed, previously untreated cHL patient sample. Untreated, newly diagnosed classical Hodgkin lymphoma PBMCs served for comparison. The table came from immunoSEQ multiplex PCR; TCRdb's copy has only in-frame clones and leaves some out. The sample has fewer than 90,000 clones, roughly 93% seen once; the top ten hold less than 3.5%. The sequence came from a human donor with classical Hodgkin lymphoma. Sequencing used peripheral blood mononuclear cells (PBMCs).

The CDR3 spells CASSQGQGRIQPQHF. The CDR3 DNA sequence: TGTGCCAGCTCCCAGGGACAGGGTCGAATTCAGCCCCAGCATTTT. The chain uses TRBV18 and TRBJ1-5, with TRBD1 matching over 9 bases. The CDR3 sequence is 15 residues long. CDR1 is KGHSH, CDR2 LQKENI, per germline. The trim removed 6 bases at V and 6 bases at J, leaving 9 bases unmatched. The full variable domain, its missing parts supplied by reference TRBV18 and TRBJ1-5, is NAGVMQNPRHLVRRRGQEARLRCSPMKGHSHVYWYRQLPEEGLKFMVYLQKENIIDESGMPKERFSAEFPKEGPSILRIQQVVRGDSAAYFCASSQGQGRIQPQHFGDGTRLSIL.